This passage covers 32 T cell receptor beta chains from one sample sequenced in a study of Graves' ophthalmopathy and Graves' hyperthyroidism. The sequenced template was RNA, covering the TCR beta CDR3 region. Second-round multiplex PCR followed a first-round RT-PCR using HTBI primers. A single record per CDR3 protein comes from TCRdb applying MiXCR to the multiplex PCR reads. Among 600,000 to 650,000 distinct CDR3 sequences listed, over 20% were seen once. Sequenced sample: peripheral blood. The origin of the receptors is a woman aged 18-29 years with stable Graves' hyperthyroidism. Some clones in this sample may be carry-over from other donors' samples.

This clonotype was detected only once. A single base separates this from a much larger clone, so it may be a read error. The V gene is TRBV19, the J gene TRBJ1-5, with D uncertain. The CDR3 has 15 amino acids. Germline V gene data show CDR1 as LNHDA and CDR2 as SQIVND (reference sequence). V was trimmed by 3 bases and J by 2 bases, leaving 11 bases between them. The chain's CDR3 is CASSMSGKGNQPQHF. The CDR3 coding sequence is TGTGCCAGTAGTATGTCCGGGAAGGGCAATCAGCCCCAGCATTTT.

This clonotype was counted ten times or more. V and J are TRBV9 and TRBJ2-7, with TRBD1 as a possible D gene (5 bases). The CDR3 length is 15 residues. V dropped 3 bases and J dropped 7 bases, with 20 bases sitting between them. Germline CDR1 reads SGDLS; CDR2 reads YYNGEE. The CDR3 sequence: CASSEDPEGDREQYF. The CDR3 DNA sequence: TGTGCCAGCAGCGAAGACCCCGAAGGGGATCGGGAGCAGTACTTC.

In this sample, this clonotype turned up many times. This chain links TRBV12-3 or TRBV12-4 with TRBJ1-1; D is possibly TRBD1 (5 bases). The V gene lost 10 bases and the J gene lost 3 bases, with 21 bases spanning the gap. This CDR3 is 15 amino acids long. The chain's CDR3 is CATAPYREGDTEAFF. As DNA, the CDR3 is TGTGCCACGGCACCCTACCGGGAAGGGGACACTGAAGCTTTCTTT.

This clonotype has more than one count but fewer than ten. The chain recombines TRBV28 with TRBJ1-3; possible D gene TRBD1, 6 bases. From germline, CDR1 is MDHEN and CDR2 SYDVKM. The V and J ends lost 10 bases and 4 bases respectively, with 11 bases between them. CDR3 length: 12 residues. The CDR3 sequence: CATGVRGNTIYF. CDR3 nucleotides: TGTGCCACAGGGGTAAGGGGAAACACCATATATTTT.

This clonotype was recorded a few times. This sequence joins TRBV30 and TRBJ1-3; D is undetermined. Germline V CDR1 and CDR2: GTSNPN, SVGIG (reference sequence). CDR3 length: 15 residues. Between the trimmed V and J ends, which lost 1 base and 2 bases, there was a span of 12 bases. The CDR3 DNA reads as TGTGCCTGGAGTGGTTTAGGGTTCACTGGAAACACCATATATTTT. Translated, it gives CAWSGLGFTGNTIYF. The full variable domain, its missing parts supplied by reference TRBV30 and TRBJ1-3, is SQTIHQWPATLVQPVGSPLSLECTVEGTSNPNLYWYRQAAGRGLQLLFYSVGIGQISSEVPQNLSASRPQDRQFILSSKKLLLSDSGFYLCAWSGLGFTGNTIYFGEGSWLTVV.

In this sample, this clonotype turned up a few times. The CDR3 DNA sequence: TGTGCCAGCAGTCGGGACATTGCCCAAGAGACCCAGTACTTC. It codes for CASSRDIAQETQYF. V is TRBV12-3 or TRBV12-4 and J is TRBJ2-5; the D gene is possibly TRBD1 (6 bases). Trimming shortened V by 5 bases and J by 1 base, and 11 bases separated the two germline ends. The CDR3 totals 14 residues.

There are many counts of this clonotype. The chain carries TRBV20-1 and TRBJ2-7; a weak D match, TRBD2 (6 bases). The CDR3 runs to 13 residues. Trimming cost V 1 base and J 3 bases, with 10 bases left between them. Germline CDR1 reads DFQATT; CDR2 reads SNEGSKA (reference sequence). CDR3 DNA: TGCAGTGCTAGAGGCGGGGAGGTCTACGAGCAGTACTTC. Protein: CSARGGEVYEQYF.

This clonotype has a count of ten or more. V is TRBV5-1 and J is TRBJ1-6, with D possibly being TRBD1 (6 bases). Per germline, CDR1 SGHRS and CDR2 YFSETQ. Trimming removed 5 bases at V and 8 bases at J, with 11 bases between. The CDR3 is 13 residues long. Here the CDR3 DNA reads TGCGCCAGCAGATCCCGACAGGATTCACCCCTCCACTTT. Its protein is CASRSRQDSPLHF. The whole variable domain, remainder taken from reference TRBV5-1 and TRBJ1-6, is KAGVTQTPRYLIKTRGQQVTLSCSPISGHRSVSWYQQTPGQGLQFLFEYFSETQRNKGNFPGRFSGRQFSNSRSEMNVSTLELGDSALYLCASRSRQDSPLHFGNGTRLTVT.

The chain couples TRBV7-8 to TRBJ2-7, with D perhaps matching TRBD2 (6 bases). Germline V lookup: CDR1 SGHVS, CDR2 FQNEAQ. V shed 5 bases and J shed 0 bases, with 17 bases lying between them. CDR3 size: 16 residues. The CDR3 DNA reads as TGTGCCAGCAGCATCACCACCGGGGGAAACTCCTACGAGCAGTACTTC. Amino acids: CASSITTGGNSYEQYF.

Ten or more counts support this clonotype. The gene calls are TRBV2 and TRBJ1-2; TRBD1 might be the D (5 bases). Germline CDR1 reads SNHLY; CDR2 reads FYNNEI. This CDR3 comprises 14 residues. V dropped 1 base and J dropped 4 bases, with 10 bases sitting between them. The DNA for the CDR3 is TGTGCCAGCAGTGAAGAGGGGATGGGCTATGGCTACACCTTC. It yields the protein CASSEEGMGYGYTF. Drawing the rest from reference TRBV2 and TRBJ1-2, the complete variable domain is EPEVTQTPSHQVTQMGQEVILRCVPISNHLYFYWYRQILGQKVEFLVSFYNNEISEKSEIFDDQFSVERPDGSNFTLKIRSTKLEDSAMYFCASSEEGMGYGYTFGSGTRLTVV.

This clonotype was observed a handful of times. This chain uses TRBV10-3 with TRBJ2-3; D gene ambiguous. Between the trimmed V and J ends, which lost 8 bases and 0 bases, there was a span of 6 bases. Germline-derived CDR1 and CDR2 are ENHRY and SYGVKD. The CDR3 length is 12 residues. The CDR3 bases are TGTGCCATCGCCACCAGCACAGATACGCAGTATTTT. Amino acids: CAIATSTDTQYF.

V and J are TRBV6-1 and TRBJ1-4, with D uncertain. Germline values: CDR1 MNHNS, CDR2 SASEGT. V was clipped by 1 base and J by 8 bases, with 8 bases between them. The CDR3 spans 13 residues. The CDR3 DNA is TGTGCCAGCAGTGAAGTAGGAGGGGAAAAACTGTTTTTT. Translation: CASSEVGGEKLFF.

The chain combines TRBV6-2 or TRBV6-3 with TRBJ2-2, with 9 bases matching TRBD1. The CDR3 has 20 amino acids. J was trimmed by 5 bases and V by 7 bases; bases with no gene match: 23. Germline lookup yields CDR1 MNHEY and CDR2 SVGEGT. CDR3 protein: CASIPSPWTRDREKTGELFF. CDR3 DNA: TGTGCCAGCATCCCTTCCCCCTGGACCCGGGACAGGGAGAAGACCGGGGAGCTGTTTTTT.

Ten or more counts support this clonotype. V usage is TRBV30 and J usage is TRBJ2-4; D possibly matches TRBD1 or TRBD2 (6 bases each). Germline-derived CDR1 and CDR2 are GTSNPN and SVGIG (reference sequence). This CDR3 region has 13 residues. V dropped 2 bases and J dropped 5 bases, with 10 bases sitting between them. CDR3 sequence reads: CAWSRGRQNIQYF. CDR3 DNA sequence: TGTGCCTGGAGTCGGGGGCGGCAAAACATTCAGTACTTC. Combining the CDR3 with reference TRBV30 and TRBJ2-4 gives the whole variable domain SQTIHQWPATLVQPVGSPLSLECTVEGTSNPNLYWYRQAAGRGLQLLFYSVGIGQISSEVPQNLSASRPQDRQFILSSKKLLLSDSGFYLCAWSRGRQNIQYFGAGTRLSVL.

This CDR3 is CASTPKGNLNYGYTF. The CDR3 coding sequence is TGTGCCAGCACCCCGAAGGGAAACCTTAACTATGGCTACACCTTC. V gene TRBV27 combines with J gene TRBJ1-2, with D unclear. The CDR3 has 15 residues. V was pared by 7 bases and J by 1 base, with 16 bases between. CDR1 MNHEY and CDR2 SMNVEV come from the germline V gene (reference sequence).

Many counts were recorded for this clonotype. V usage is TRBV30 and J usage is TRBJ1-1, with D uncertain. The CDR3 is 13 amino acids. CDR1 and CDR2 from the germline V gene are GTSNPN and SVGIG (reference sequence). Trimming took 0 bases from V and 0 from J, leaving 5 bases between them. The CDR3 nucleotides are TGTGCCTGGAGTGTCCAGTTGAACACTGAAGCTTTCTTT. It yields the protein CAWSVQLNTEAFF. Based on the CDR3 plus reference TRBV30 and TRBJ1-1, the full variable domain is SQTIHQWPATLVQPVGSPLSLECTVEGTSNPNLYWYRQAAGRGLQLLFYSVGIGQISSEVPQNLSASRPQDRQFILSSKKLLLSDSGFYLCAWSVQLNTEAFFGQGTRLTVV.

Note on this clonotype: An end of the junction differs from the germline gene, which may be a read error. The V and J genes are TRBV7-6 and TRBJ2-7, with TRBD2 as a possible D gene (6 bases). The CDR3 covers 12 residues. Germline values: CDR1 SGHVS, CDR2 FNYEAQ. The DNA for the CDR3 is TGTGCCAGCAGCCCCGGGAGCAACGAGCAGCACTTC. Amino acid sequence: CASSPGSNEQHF.

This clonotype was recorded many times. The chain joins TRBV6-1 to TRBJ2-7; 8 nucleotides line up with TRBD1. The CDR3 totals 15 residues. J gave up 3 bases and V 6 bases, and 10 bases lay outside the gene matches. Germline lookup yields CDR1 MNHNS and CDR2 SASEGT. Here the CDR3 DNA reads TGTGCCAGCAGCCTTACAGGGGGACTGGTCTACGAGCAGTACTTC. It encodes CASSLTGGLVYEQYF.

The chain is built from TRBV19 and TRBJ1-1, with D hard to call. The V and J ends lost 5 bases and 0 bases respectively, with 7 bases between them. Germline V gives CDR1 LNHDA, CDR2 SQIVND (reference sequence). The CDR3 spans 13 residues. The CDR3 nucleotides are TGTGCCAGTAGTGATTACATGAACACTGAAGCTTTCTTT. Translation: CASSDYMNTEAFF.

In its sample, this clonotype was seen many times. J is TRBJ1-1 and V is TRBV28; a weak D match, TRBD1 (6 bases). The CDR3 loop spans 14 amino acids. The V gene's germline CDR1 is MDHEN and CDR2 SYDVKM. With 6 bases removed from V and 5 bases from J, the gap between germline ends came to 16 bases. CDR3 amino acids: CASSPRNRGTEAFF. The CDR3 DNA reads TGTGCCAGCAGCCCCCGGAATAGGGGGACTGAAGCTTTCTTT. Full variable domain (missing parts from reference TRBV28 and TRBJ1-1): DVKVTQSSRYLVKRTGEKVFLECVQDMDHENMFWYRQDPGLGLRLIYFSYDVKMKEKGDIPEGYSVSREKKERFSLILESASTNQTSMYLCASSPRNRGTEAFFGQGTRLTVV.

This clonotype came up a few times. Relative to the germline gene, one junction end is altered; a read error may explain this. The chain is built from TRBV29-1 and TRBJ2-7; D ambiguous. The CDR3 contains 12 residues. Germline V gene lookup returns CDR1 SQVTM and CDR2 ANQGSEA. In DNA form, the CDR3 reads TGCAGCGTTGCGGGTTCGCCTACGGAGCAGTGCTTC. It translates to CSVAGSPTEQCF.

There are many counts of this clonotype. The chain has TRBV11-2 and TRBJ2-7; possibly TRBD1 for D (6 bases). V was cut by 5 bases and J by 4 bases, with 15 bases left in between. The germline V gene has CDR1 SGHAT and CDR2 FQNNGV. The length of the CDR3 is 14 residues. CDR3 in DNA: TGTGCCAGCAGCCAGATCGGACAGACTTACGAGCAGTACTTC. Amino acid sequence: CASSQIGQTYEQYF.

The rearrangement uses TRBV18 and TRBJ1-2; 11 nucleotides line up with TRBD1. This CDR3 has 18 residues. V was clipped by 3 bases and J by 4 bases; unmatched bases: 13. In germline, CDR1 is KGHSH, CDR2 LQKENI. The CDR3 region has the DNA TGTGCCAGCTCACCGAAGCCCCGGGGACAGGGGGAGTTCTATGGCTACACCTTC. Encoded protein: CASSPKPRGQGEFYGYTF.

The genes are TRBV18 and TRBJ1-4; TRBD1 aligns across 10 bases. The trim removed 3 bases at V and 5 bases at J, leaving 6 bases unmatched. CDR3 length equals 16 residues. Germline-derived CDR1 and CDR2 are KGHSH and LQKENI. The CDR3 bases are TGTGCCAGCTCACCTACTCGGACAGGGGGGAATGAAAAACTGTTTTTT. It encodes CASSPTRTGGNEKLFF.

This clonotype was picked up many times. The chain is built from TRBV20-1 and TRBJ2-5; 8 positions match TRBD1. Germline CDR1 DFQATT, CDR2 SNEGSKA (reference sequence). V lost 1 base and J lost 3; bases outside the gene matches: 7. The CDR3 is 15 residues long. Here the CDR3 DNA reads TGCAGTGCTAGAGCTTTAGAGACAGGGGAAGAGACCCAGTACTTC. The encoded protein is CSARALETGEETQYF.

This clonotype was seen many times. CDR3 protein: CASRGQGVTGNTIYF. Written as DNA, the CDR3 is TGTGCCAGCAGGGGACAGGGGGTGACTGGAAACACCATATATTTT. The chain is built from TRBV7-9 and TRBJ1-3; 11 bases line up with TRBD1. CDR3 length: 15 amino acids. In germline, CDR1 is SEHNR, CDR2 FQNEAQ (reference sequence). With 6 bases clipped from V and 2 bases from J, the junction kept 3 bases outside the gene matches.

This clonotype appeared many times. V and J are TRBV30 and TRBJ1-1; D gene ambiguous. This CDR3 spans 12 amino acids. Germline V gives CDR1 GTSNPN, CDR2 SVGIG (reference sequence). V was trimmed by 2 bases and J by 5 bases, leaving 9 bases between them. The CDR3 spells CAWSNGLTEAFF. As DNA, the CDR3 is TGTGCCTGGAGTAACGGTTTAACTGAAGCTTTCTTT.

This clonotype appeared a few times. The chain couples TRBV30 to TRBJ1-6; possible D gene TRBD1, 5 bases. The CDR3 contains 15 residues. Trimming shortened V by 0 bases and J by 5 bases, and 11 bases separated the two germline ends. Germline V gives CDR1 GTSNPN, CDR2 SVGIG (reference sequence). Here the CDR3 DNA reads TGTGCCTGGAGTGTGATAGGGGCGGATAATTCACCCCTCCACTTT. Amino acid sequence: CAWSVIGADNSPLHF.

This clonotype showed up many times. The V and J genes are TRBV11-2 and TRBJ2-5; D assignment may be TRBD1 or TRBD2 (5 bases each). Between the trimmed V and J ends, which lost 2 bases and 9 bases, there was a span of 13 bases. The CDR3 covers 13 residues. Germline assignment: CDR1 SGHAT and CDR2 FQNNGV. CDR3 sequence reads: CASSLQGRRAQYF. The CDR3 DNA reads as TGTGCCAGCAGCTTACAGGGACGTAGGGCCCAGTACTTC.

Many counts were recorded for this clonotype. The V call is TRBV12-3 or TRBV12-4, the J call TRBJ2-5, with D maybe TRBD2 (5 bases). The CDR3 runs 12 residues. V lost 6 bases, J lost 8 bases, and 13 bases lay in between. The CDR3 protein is CASSRASPTQYF. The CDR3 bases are TGTGCCAGCAGCCGAGCTAGCCCCACCCAGTACTTC.

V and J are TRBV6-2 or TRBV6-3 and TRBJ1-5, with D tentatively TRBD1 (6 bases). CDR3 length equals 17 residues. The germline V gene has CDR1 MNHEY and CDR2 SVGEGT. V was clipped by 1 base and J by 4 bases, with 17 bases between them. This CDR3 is CASSYLPYGQGNQPQHF. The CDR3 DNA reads TGTGCCAGCAGTTACTTACCTTATGGGCAGGGGAATCAGCCCCAGCATTTT.

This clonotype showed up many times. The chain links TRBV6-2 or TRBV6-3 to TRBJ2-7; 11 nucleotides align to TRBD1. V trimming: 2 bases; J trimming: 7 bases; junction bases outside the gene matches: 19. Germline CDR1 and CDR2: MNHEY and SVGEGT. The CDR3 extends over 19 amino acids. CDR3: CASSYDPLETGQGAGEQYF. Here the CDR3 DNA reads TGTGCCAGCAGTTACGACCCCCTTGAAACCGGACAGGGGGCGGGTGAGCAGTACTTC.